The 14 T cell receptor beta chains below all came from one sample that was sequenced in a study of blood T cell repertoires in COVID-19. TCRdb's copy holds only in-frame clones and misses some; the assay was immunoSEQ multiplex PCR. The table has roughly 180,000 clones, 81% seen once; the top ten hold around 5.3%. What was sequenced was PBMCs or T cells enriched from blood (not recorded which). The source is a woman in her thirties or forties with acute COVID-19.

This sequence joins TRBV7-2 and TRBJ2-1; possible D gene TRBD2, 6 bases. CDR3 length: 18 residues. The ends were cut back, 1 base at V and 7 bases at J, with 23 bases in the middle. Germline lookup yields CDR1 SGHTA and CDR2 FQGNSA. The CDR3 DNA follows: TGTGCCAGCAGCTTAGTCGGCGGGGCTAGCGAACCCTTTAATGAGCAGTTCTTC. Its protein product is CASSLVGGASEPFNEQFF.

This clone showed up just a few times. The rearrangement uses TRBV9 and TRBJ2-2, with 10 positions matching TRBD1. V was clipped by 0 bases and J by 0 bases; unmatched bases: 8. In germline, CDR1 is SGDLS, CDR2 YYNGEE. This CDR3 has 19 residues. The CDR3 DNA is TGTGCCAGCAGCGTAGGAGACAGGGGGCGTAGCCCGAACACCGGGGAGCTGTTTTTT. Encoded protein: CASSVGDRGRSPNTGELFF.

This chain connects TRBV7-2 to TRBJ2-1, with TRBD2 matching 11 bases. Germline-derived CDR1 and CDR2 are SGHTA and FQGNSA. The CDR3 spans 14 residues. J lost 4 bases, V lost 8 bases, and 4 bases had no gene match. The chain's CDR3 is CASDTSGSYNEQFF. CDR3 sequence (DNA): TGTGCCAGCGACACTAGCGGGAGTTACAATGAGCAGTTCTTC.

V is TRBV27 and J is TRBJ2-1; maybe TRBD2 (5 bases). Between the trimmed V and J ends, which lost 5 bases and 3 bases, there was a span of 17 bases. The CDR3 loop spans 16 amino acids. Germline V CDR1 and CDR2: MNHEY, SMNVEV (reference sequence). The CDR3 nucleotides read TGTGCCAGCAGTCCGCCTGGCGGGTTCCTCTACAATGAGCAGTTCTTC. This codes for CASSPPGGFLYNEQFF.

There are many counts of this clone. V is TRBV27 and J is TRBJ2-3; 8 bases match TRBD2. Losses at the gene ends were 4 bases for V and 7 bases for J; bases not matched to a gene: 10. The V gene's germline CDR1 is MNHEY and CDR2 SMNVEV (reference sequence). The CDR3 runs to 15 residues. CDR3 in amino acids: CASSSLDLAGYTQYF. Here the CDR3 DNA reads TGTGCCAGCAGTTCTCTCGACTTAGCGGGATATACGCAGTATTTT.

The gene calls are TRBV11-3 and TRBJ2-1; D gene unclear. CDR1 and CDR2 from the germline V gene are SGHNT and YENEEA. The CDR3 has 12 residues. The germline V and J ends were trimmed by 5 bases and 6 bases, with 8 bases remaining between them. CDR3 residues: CASSAESNEQFF. CDR3 coding DNA: TGTGCCAGCAGCGCGGAGAGCAATGAGCAGTTCTTC.

This clone was seen only a few times. J is TRBJ1-2 and V is TRBV19, with D possibly TRBD1 on 5 matching bases. The CDR3 contains 14 residues. Trimming left V 3 bases short and J 4 bases short, with 12 bases between. CDR1 and CDR2 from the germline V gene are LNHDA and SQIVND (reference sequence). The chain's CDR3 is CASSILQAAYGYTF. In DNA, the CDR3 is TGTGCCAGTAGTATCCTACAGGCTGCCTATGGCTACACCTTC.

The table lists this clone with a few counts. This CDR3 is CASRGNEQFF. The CDR3 DNA is TGTGCCAGCCGGGGCAATGAGCAGTTCTTC. The chain recombines TRBV12-3 or TRBV12-4 with TRBJ2-1; D is perhaps TRBD2 (5 bases). Trimming cost V 8 bases and J 6 bases, with 5 bases left between them. This CDR3 has 10 amino acids.

V gene TRBV3-1 (or the pseudogene TRBV3-2) combines with J gene TRBJ2-1, with 10 bases identical to TRBD2. Trimming took 4 bases from V and 3 from J; bases not matched to a gene: 12. Germline V CDR1 and CDR2: LGHDT, YNNKEL (reference sequence). The CDR3 has 18 residues. The chain's CDR3 is CASSPSSWTSGDYNEQFF. In DNA, the CDR3 is TGTGCCAGCAGCCCTTCTTCATGGACTAGCGGAGACTACAATGAGCAGTTCTTC.

The J gene is TRBJ1-1, the V gene TRBV29-1; D is perhaps TRBD1 (6 bases). With 6 bases removed from V and 0 bases from J, the gap between germline ends came to 11 bases. Looked up from germline, CDR1 is SQVTM and CDR2 is ANQGSEA. This CDR3 has 13 residues. CDR3 in DNA: TGCAGCGTCTACGGGACACTGAACACTGAAGCTTTCTTT. Translation: CSVYGTLNTEAFF. The variable domain in full, with the rest retrieved from reference TRBV29-1 and TRBJ1-1, is SAVISQKPSRDICQRGTSLTIQCQVDSQVTMMFWYRQQPGQSLTLIATANQGSEATYESGFVIDKFPISRPNLTFSTLTVSNMSPEDSSIYLCSVYGTLNTEAFFGQGTRLTVV.

The rearrangement joins TRBV6-5 to TRBJ2-1; the match to TRBD2 covers 9 bases. The CDR3 totals 15 residues. Unmatched junction bases numbered 13, after V lost 7 bases and J lost 9 bases. Per germline, CDR1 MNHEY and CDR2 SVGAGI. CDR3 residues: CASTPGTSLSSEQFF. CDR3 nucleotides: TGTGCCAGCACCCCTGGGACTAGCCTCTCGAGTGAGCAGTTCTTC.

This sequence joins TRBV11-3 and TRBJ2-3, with 10 bases matching TRBD2. Germline CDR1 reads SGHNT; CDR2 reads YENEEA. The CDR3 sequence is 17 residues long. V was clipped by 1 base and J by 2 bases; unmatched bases: 6. The CDR3, as DNA: TGTGCCAGCAGCTTAGGGACTAGCGGAAGCATCACAGATACGCAGTATTTT. This translates into CASSLGTSGSITDTQYF.

V is TRBV7-2 and J is TRBJ2-1, with TRBD2 as a possible D gene (6 bases). V lost 1 base, J lost 4 bases, and 8 bases lay in between. The germline gives CDR1 SGHTA, CDR2 FQGNSA. The CDR3 length is 14 residues. CDR3 bases: TGTGCCAGCAGCTTAGACGCGGGGTACAATGAGCAGTTCTTC. Translated, it gives CASSLDAGYNEQFF.

Concerning this clone: The junction shows a germline mismatch at one end, possibly a read error. The chain uses TRBV5-1 and TRBJ2-5; 7 nucleotides line up with TRBD1. The CDR3 is 13 residues long. Germline-derived CDR1 and CDR2 are SGHRS and YFSETQ. The chain's CDR3 is CASSPDARDSGHF. Written as DNA, the CDR3 is TGCGCCAGCAGCCCAGACGCCCGGGACAGCGGACACTTC.